This is a list of T cell receptor beta chains from one sample in a study of CD4 T cells in relation to SARS-CoV-2 and coronaviruses. Repertoires were generated with immunoSEQ multiplex PCR, while TCRdb's copy carries only in-frame clones and drops some. The sample carries 32,000 or so clones, roughly 72% recorded once. The antigens these receptors bind are not known. The material sequenced was CD4+ T cells from PBMCs, cultured in vitro. The receptors were gathered from a human donor in good health. Each CDR3 is given with its conserved first and last residue. The order of the fields is J gene, clone size, D gene, V gene, CDR3 DNA, CDR3 protein. D genes are given only for firm matches. Size is stated for part of the rows, as once, few or many counts, or as a class when the clone is expanded.

TRBJ2-3,NA,TRBD2,TRBV4-3,TGCGCCAGCAGCCAAGCGGGGGGGCCCTCAGATACGCAGTATTTT,CASSQAGGPSDTQYF
TRBJ1-4,once,NA,TRBV27,TGTGCCAGCAGTTTATCGGGGGGGGTGAATGAAAAACTGTTTTTT,CASSLSGGVNEKLFF
TRBJ2-7,few,TRBD2,TRBV5-4,TGTGCCAGCAGACTAGCGGGAGGGTCCTACGAGCAGTACTTC,CASRLAGGSYEQYF
TRBJ2-5,NA,NA,TRBV7-9,TGTGCCAGCAGCCCCCGGAACGGGAACCAAGAGACCCAGTACTTC,CASSPRNGNQETQYF
TRBJ2-1,NA,TRBD2,TRBV29-1,TGCAGCGTTGTGGCGGGGGGGCACATCAATGAGCAGTTCTTC,CSVVAGGHINEQFF
TRBJ2-1,once,TRBD1,TRBV30,TGTGCCTGGAGCCTGGGACAGTACAATGAGCAGTTCTTC,CAWSLGQYNEQFF
TRBJ2-6,NA,NA,TRBV18,TGTGCCAGCTCACAGAGCTCTGGGGCCAACGTCCTGACTTTC,CASSQSSGANVLTF
TRBJ2-1,NA,TRBD2,TRBV2,TGTGCCAGCAGTTTTAGCGGGAGGGTAAATGGGCAGTTCTTC,CASSFSGRVNGQFF
TRBJ2-5,NA,NA,TRBV11-2,TGTGCCAGCAGCTTAGCGGCCGGTGGAATTGAGACCCAGTACTTC,CASSLAAGGIETQYF
TRBJ1-2,few,NA,TRBV12-5,TGTGCTAGTGTTCTGGACGCGGAGGGCTATGGCTACACCTTC,CASVLDAEGYGYTF
TRBJ1-1,NA,NA,TRBV3-1/TRBV3-2,TGTGCCAGCAGCCTGACGGACCGGAACACTGAAGCTTTCTTT,CASSLTDRNTEAFF
TRBJ1-2,NA,NA,TRBV12-3/TRBV12-4,TGTGCCAGCAGTAGGACAGCGGACGGCTACACCTTC,CASSRTADGYTF
TRBJ2-2,NA,NA,TRBV6-5,TGTGCCAGCAGATCCGACCGCACCGGGGAGCTGTTTTTT,CASRSDRTGELFF
TRBJ1-1,NA,NA,TRBV7-8,TGTGCCAGCAGACCATCGGGGGGGGGCACTGAAGCTTTCTTT,CASRPSGGGTEAFF
TRBJ2-1,NA,TRBD1,TRBV19,TGTGCCAGTAGTAGGACAGGGGGCCGATACAATGAGCAGTTCTTC,CASSRTGGRYNEQFF
TRBJ2-3,NA,NA,TRBV4-2,TGTGCCAGCAGCCAAGAGGCCCCGGGCGGGTCAGATACGCAGTATTTT,CASSQEAPGGSDTQYF
TRBJ2-2,NA,NA,TRBV21-1,TGTGCCAGCAGCGACAGCGGGGCGATCCGGGAGCTGTTTTTT,CASSDSGAIRELFF
TRBJ1-1,NA,NA,TRBV3-1/TRBV3-2,TGTGCCAGCAGCCGCGGCAATTTTTTCGGGGGGACGGACACTGAAGCTTTCTTT,CASSRGNFFGGTDTEAFF
TRBJ1-5,few,NA,TRBV2,TGTGCCAGCAGAAATGACAGGTTCAATCAGCCCCAGCATTTT,CASRNDRFNQPQHF
TRBJ1-5,once,NA,TRBV4-3,TGCGCCAGCAGCCAAGGGTGGAATAGCAATCAGCCCCAGCATTTT,CASSQGWNSNQPQHF
TRBJ1-2,once,NA,TRBV7-2,TGTGCCAGCAGCCCAGGACCCACAGGGACCTATGGCTACACCTTC,CASSPGPTGTYGYTF
TRBJ1-2,NA,TRBD1,TRBV7-2,TGTGCCAGCAGCTCCGGACAGGGGGCGCTTGGCTATGGCTACACCTTC,CASSSGQGALGYGYTF
TRBJ2-1,NA,NA,TRBV6-2/TRBV6-3,TGTGCCAGCAGTTCCGGGCCATCCTCCGGGAATGAGCAGTTCTTC,CASSSGPSSGNEQFF
TRBJ1-2,NA,NA,TRBV6-5,TGTGCCAGCTCGACAGGATTCAACTATGGCTACACCTTC,CASSTGFNYGYTF
TRBJ2-1,NA,TRBD2,TRBV7-2,TGTGCCAGCAGCTGGACTAGCGGGGGGGGTAATGAGCAGTTCTTC,CASSWTSGGGNEQFF
TRBJ1-4,NA,TRBD1,TRBV6-5,TGTGCCAGCAGCCCCGGGACAGGCCAAAATGAAAAACTGTTTTTT,CASSPGTGQNEKLFF